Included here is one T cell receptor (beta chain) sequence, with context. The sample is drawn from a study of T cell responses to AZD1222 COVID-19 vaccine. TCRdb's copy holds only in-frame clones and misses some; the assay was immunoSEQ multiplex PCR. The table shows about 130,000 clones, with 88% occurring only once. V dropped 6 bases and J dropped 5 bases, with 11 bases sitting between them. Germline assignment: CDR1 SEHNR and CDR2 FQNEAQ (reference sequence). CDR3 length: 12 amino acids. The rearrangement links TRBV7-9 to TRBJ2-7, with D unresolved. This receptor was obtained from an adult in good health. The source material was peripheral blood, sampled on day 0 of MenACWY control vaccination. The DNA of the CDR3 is TGTGCCAGCAGTATTGGACCAGACGAGCAGTACTTC. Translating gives CASSIGPDEQYF.